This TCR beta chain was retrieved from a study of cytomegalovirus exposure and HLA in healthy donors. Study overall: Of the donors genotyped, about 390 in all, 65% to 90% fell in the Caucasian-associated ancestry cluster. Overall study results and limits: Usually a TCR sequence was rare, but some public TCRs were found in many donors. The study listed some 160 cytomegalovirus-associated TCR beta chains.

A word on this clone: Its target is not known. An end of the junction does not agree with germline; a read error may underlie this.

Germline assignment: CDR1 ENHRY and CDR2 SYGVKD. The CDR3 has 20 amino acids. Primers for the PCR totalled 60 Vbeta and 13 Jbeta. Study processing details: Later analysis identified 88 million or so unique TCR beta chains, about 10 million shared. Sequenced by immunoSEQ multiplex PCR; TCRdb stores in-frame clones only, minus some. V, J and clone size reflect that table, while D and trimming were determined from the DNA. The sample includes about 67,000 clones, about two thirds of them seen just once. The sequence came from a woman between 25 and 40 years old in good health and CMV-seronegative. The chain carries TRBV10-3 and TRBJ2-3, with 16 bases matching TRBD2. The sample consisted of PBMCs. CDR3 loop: CAIGPPLEGLAGGNTGTQYF. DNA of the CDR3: TGTGCCATCGGCCCTCCACTTGAGGGACTAGCGGGGGGGAACACAGGTACGCAGTATTTT.